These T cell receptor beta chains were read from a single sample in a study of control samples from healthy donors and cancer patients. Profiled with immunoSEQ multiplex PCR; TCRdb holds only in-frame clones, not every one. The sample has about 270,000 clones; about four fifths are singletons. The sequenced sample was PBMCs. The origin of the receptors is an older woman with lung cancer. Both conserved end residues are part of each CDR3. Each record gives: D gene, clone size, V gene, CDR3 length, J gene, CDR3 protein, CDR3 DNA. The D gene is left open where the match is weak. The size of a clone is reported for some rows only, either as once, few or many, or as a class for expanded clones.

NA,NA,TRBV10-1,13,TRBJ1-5,CASSESMVQPQHF,TGCGCCAGCAGTGAGTCGATGGTCCAGCCCCAGCATTTT
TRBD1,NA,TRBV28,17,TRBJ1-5,CASSPYKRTGSNQPQHF,TGTGCCAGCAGTCCATATAAACGGACAGGGTCAAATCAGCCCCAGCATTTT
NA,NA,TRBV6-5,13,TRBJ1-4,CASSYSKGEKLFF,TGTGCCAGCAGTTACTCGAAGGGTGAAAAACTGTTTTTT
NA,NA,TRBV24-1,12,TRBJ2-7,CATSDGTYEQYF,TGTGCCACCAGTGACGGGACCTACGAGCAGTACTTC
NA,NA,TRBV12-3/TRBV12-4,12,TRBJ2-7,CASSLVTSAQYF,TGTGCCAGCAGTTTAGTTACTAGTGCGCAGTACTTC
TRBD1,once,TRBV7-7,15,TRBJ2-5,CASSLGGRGQETQYF,TGTGCCAGCAGCTTAGGTGGCAGGGGGCAAGAGACCCAGTACTTC
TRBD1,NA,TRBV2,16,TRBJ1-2,CASSASLGQQNYGYTF,TGTGCCAGCAGTGCATCCCTGGGACAGCAAAACTATGGCTACACCTTC
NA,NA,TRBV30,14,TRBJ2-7,CAWSPGVSEYEQYF,TGTGCCTGGAGCCCCGGGGTATCAGAATACGAGCAGTACTTC
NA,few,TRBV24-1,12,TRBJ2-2,CATSGRTGELFF,TGTGCCACCAGTGGTCGGACCGGGGAGCTGTTTTTT
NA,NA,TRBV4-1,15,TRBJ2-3,CASSQARGGTDTQYF,TGCGCCAGCAGCCAAGCCCGGGGAGGTACAGATACGCAGTATTTT
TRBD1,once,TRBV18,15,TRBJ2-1,CASSPGTGTYNEQFF,TGTGCCAGCTCACCAGGGACAGGGACCTACAATGAGCAGTTCTTC
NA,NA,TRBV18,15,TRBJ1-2,CASSPTPQGGYGYTF,TGTGCCAGCTCACCAACGCCACAGGGAGGGTATGGCTACACCTTC
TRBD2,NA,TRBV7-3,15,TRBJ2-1,CASSLMASGGNEQFF,TGTGCCAGCAGCTTAATGGCTAGCGGGGGGAATGAGCAGTTCTTC
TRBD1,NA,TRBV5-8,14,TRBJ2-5,CASSSPGQGETQYF,TGTGCCAGCAGCTCTCCGGGACAGGGGGAGACCCAGTACTTC
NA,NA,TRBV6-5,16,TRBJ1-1,CASSYYTTRGNTEAFF,TGTGCCAGCAGTTATTACACCACCCGGGGAAACACTGAAGCTTTCTTT
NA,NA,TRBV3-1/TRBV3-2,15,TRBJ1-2,CASSQRDNRHLGYTF,TGTGCCAGCAGCCAACGGGACAATCGGCATCTTGGCTACACCTTC
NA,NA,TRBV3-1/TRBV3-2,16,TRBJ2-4,CASSQVYRGGRDIQYF,TGTGCCAGCAGCCAAGTCTACCGTGGGGGAAGGGACATTCAGTACTTC
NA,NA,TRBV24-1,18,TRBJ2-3,CATSDSRRLLRNPDTQYF,TGTGCCACCAGTGATTCTCGCCGACTCCTACGGAATCCAGATACGCAGTATTTT
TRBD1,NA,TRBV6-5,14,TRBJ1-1,CASSSPSGGTEAFF,TGTGCCAGCAGCTCGCCATCAGGGGGCACTGAAGCTTTCTTT
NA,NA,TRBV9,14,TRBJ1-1,CASSQSPGRSEAFF,TGTGCCAGCAGCCAAAGCCCAGGGAGGTCTGAAGCTTTCTTT
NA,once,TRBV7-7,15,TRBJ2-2,CASSRDGGAAGELFF,TGTGCCAGCAGCCGGGACGGCGGGGCAGCCGGGGAGCTGTTTTTT
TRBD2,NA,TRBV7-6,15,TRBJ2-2,CASSLLAEHTGELFF,TGTGCCAGCAGCTTACTAGCGGAGCACACCGGGGAGCTGTTTTTT
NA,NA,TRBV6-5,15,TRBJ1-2,CASIPRTRGNYGYTF,TGTGCCAGCATCCCACGCACCCGGGGGAACTATGGCTACACCTTC
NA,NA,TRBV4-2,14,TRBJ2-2,CASSQGLVAGELFF,TGTGCCAGCAGCCAAGGGTTGGTAGCCGGGGAGCTGTTTTTT
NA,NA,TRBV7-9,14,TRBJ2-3,CASSFSAGTDTQYF,TGTGCCAGCAGCTTTTCCGCAGGCACAGATACGCAGTATTTT
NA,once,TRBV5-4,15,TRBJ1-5,CASSLDGGLRQPQHF,TGTGCCAGCAGCTTGGACGGGGGGCTGAGACAGCCCCAGCATTTT
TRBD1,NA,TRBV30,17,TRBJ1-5,CAWSRPGTGGSNQPQHF,TGTGCCTGGAGTCGACCGGGGACAGGGGGAAGCAATCAGCCCCAGCATTTT
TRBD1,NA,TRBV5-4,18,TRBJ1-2,CASSRGGGQGAVHYGYTF,TGTGCCAGCAGCCGAGGGGGGGGACAGGGGGCCGTGCACTATGGCTACACCTTC
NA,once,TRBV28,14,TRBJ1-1,CASSWGAGASEAFF,TGTGCCAGCAGTTGGGGGGCGGGGGCCAGTGAAGCTTTCTTT
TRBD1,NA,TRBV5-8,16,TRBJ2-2,CASSLEQGANTGELFF,TGTGCCAGCAGCTTGGAACAGGGGGCGAACACCGGGGAGCTGTTTTTT
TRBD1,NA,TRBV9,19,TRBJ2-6,CASSVDRGQPVSGANVLTF,TGTGCCAGCAGCGTAGATAGGGGACAGCCTGTCTCTGGGGCCAACGTCCTGACTTTC
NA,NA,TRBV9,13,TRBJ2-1,CASSVASTHEQFF,TGTGCCAGCAGCGTAGCTAGCACCCATGAGCAGTTCTTC
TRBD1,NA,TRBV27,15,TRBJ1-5,CASSFAGGSNQPQHF,TGTGCCAGCAGTTTTGCAGGGGGAAGCAATCAGCCCCAGCATTTT
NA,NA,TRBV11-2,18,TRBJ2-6,CASSLMGRHSSGANVLTF,TGTGCCAGCAGCTTGATGGGTAGGCATAGTTCTGGGGCCAACGTCCTGACTTTC
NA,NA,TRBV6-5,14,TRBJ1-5,CASSFTGPNQPQHF,TGTGCCAGCAGTTTTACAGGGCCCAATCAGCCCCAGCATTTT
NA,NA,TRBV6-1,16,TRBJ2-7,CASSEAFRPVSYEQYF,TGTGCCAGCAGTGAAGCGTTTAGGCCCGTCTCCTACGAGCAGTACTTC
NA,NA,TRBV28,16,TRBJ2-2,CASSLPPGAGTGELFF,TGTGCCAGCAGTTTACCCCCAGGGGCAGGGACCGGGGAGCTGTTTTTT